This T cell receptor beta chain derives from a study of blood T cell repertoires in COVID-19. Across the whole study: Material from acute and convalescent COVID-19 was sourced from the United States, Italy and Spain. The cDNA or gDNA used as material had been derived from T cells, B-cell-depleted T cells, or PBMCs.

Authors' methods: Counts of nucleated cells, estimated from reference gene primer amplification, were obtained. Data came from immunoSEQ multiplex PCR; TCRdb stores just in-frame clones and leaves some out. That table furnishes V, J and clone size, whereas the DNA furnished D and trimming. The data show under 200,000 clones, with approximately 81% seen just once and about 15% held by the top ten. The CDR3 covers 21 residues. Germline loops: CDR1 SNHLY, CDR2 FYNNEI. V lost 6 bases and J lost 5; bases outside the gene matches: 18. Seattle enrolled patients during active infection and tracked them longitudinally.

Specimen: peripheral blood. This chain links TRBV2 with TRBJ2-2; the match to TRBD2 covers 16 bases. The TCR originated in a woman in her sixties or seventies with COVID-19, enrolled during active disease. CDR3 coding DNA: TGTGCCAGCAGCCCCCCCCCGGGACTAGCGGGGGGGCCTTTTATGACCGGGGAGCTGTTTTTT. Its protein is CASSPPPGLAGGPFMTGELFF.